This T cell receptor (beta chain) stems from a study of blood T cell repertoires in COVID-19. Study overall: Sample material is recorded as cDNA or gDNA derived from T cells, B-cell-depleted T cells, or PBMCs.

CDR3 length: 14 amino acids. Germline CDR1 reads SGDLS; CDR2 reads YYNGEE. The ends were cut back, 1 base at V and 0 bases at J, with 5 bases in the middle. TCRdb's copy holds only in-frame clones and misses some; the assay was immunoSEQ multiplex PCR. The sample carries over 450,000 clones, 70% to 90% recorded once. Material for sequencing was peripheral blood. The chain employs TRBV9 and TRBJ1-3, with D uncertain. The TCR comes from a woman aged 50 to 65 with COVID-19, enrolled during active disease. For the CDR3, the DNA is TGTGCCAGCAGCGTACTAGACTCTGGAAACACCATATATTTT. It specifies CASSVLDSGNTIYF.